The 16 T cell receptor beta chains listed next were all sequenced from one sample in a study of T cell repertoires in cytomegalovirus infection. TCRdb reprocessed the reads via MiXCR and lists one record per CDR3 protein. The table shows some 920,000 distinct CDR3 sequences, with about a third occurring only once. No antigen has been identified for these receptors. The sample here was cultured CD8+ T cells from PBMCs, taken from culture after CMV antigen stimulation. The receptors were sampled from a human donor in good health (CMV status not recorded). Some clones in this sample may be carry-over from other donors' samples.

The CDR3 DNA is TGTGCCAGCAGTCCCTCGGCCACTGAAGCTTTCTTT. This translates into CASSPSATEAFF. J is TRBJ1-1 and V is TRBV12-3 or TRBV12-4, with D uncertain. Trimming removed 5 bases from V and 4 bases from J, with 8 bases in between. The CDR3 has 12 residues.

This clonotype has at least ten counts. This rearrangement joins TRBV6-2 or TRBV6-3 to TRBJ1-1, with unresolved D. Germline V gene lookup returns CDR1 MNHEY and CDR2 SVGEGT. Trimming pared 2 bases from V and 5 bases from J, leaving 6 bases between. The CDR3 loop spans 12 amino acids. This CDR3 reads CASSYGETEAFF. For the CDR3, the DNA is TGTGCCAGCAGTTACGGGGAGACTGAAGCTTTCTTT.

A few counts support this clonotype. The V gene is TRBV12-3 or TRBV12-4, the J gene TRBJ2-1; TRBD2 aligns across 11 bases. CDR3 length: 17 amino acids. Trimming took 3 bases from V and 4 from J; bases not matched to a gene: 8. The CDR3 sequence: CASSFPLAGGLYNEQFF. The CDR3 DNA is TGTGCCAGCAGTTTTCCCTTAGCGGGGGGGCTTTACAATGAGCAGTTCTTC.

This clonotype appeared a few times. The chain is built from TRBV19 and TRBJ1-2; no definite D call. Germline V gene sequence: CDR1 LNHDA, CDR2 SQIVND (reference sequence). V was shortened by 1 base and J by 6 bases, with 9 bases between the two germline ends. The CDR3 totals 13 residues. The CDR3 nucleotides are TGTGCCAGTAGTATAGGTTGGTTGAATGGCTACACCTTC. Residues: CASSIGWLNGYTF.

This clonotype was found many times. It is unclear where the CDR3 begins or ends on the DNA, so no DNA is shown, and the CDR3 is as TCRdb lists it. The chain combines TRBV7-2 with TRBJ1-5; TRBD1, the table's D call, lacks a check against the DNA. Including both end residues, the CDR3 is 14 amino acids long. Germline V CDR1 and CDR2: SGHTA, FQGNSA. The CDR3 loop is CASSFGQGYGPQHF.

This clonotype was recorded a few times. This rearrangement joins TRBV6-5 to TRBJ2-7, with D possibly matching TRBD1 (6 bases). This CDR3 is 14 amino acids long. The germline V and J ends were trimmed by 6 bases and 2 bases, with 14 bases remaining between them. Germline values: CDR1 MNHEY, CDR2 SVGAGI. The CDR3 protein is CASSPLEGAYEQYF. The CDR3 DNA follows: TGTGCCAGCAGCCCCCTCGAGGGGGCCTACGAGCAGTACTTC.

The V and J genes are TRBV7-9 and TRBJ2-7; 10 nucleotides match TRBD1. The CDR3 is made up of 15 amino acids. From germline, CDR1 is SEHNR and CDR2 FQNEAQ (reference sequence). The junction had 7 bases not matched to a gene; V was cut back by 4 bases and J by 4 bases. The CDR3 DNA reads as TGTGCCAGCAGCTGGCCGGGACAGGGGTTGTACGAGCAGTACTTC. Translated, it gives CASSWPGQGLYEQYF. Drawing the rest from reference TRBV7-9 and TRBJ2-7, the complete variable domain is DTGVSQNPRHKITKRGQNVTFRCDPISEHNRLYWYRQTLGQGPEFLTYFQNEAQLEKSRLLSDRFSAERPKGSFSTLEIQRTEQGDSAMYLCASSWPGQGLYEQYFGPGTRLTVT.

This clonotype was detected only a few times. The chain combines TRBV15 with TRBJ1-1; D uncertain. The CDR3 extends over 14 amino acids. V was pared by 5 bases and J by 3 bases, with 13 bases between. The germline gives CDR1 LNHNV, CDR2 YYDKDF (reference sequence). CDR3 nucleotides: TGTGCCACCAGCTCCCGTCGTCCGGACACTGAAGCTTTCTTT. Its translation is CATSSRRPDTEAFF.

This clonotype turned up a few times. The rearrangement uses TRBV14 and TRBJ2-1; D remains ambiguous. Germline assignment: CDR1 SGHDN and CDR2 FVKESK. V gave up 1 base and J gave up 6 bases, with 13 bases separating them. The CDR3 has 15 residues. CDR3 protein: CASSQVMAWSNEQFF. In DNA form, the CDR3 reads TGTGCCAGCAGCCAAGTTATGGCCTGGTCCAATGAGCAGTTCTTC.

V gene TRBV19 combines with J gene TRBJ2-7, with D tentatively TRBD1 or TRBD2 (5 bases each). V was clipped by 5 bases and J by 4 bases, with 15 bases between them. Germline V gives CDR1 LNHDA, CDR2 SQIVND (reference sequence). CDR3 length equals 14 residues. The CDR3 bases are TGTGCCAGTAGTGCCCGGGACGGAATATACGAGCAGTACGTC. Translating gives CASSARDGIYEQYV.

This clonotype appeared many times. The CDR3 spells CASSYRGGTDTQYF. The CDR3 DNA reads as TGTGCCAGCAGTTACCGTGGGGGCACAGATACGCAGTATTTT. This rearrangement joins TRBV6-2 or TRBV6-3 to TRBJ2-3; D gene ambiguous. Trimming cost V 2 bases and J 1 base, with 7 bases left between them. CDR3 size: 14 residues. The germline V gene has CDR1 MNHEY and CDR2 SVGEGT.

This chain uses TRBV10-3 with TRBJ2-7, with D hard to call. This CDR3 is built from 14 residues. Trimming took 2 bases from V and 4 from J, leaving 12 bases between them. Per germline, CDR1 ENHRY and CDR2 SYGVKD. This chain's CDR3 is CAISEPDQGYEQYV. CDR3 DNA: TGTGCCATCAGTGAGCCGGACCAAGGTTACGAGCAGTACGTC.

This chain links TRBV6-6 with TRBJ2-1; weak D call: TRBD1 (5 bases). Trimming removed 7 bases from V and 5 bases from J, with 15 bases in between. CDR1 MNHNY and CDR2 SVGAGI come from the germline V gene (reference sequence). This CDR3 has 14 residues. CDR3 nucleotides: TGTGCCAGCATTAAAGGGGCAGGGAACAATGAGCAGTTCTTC. It encodes CASIKGAGNNEQFF.

The rearrangement uses TRBV19 and TRBJ2-7, with 8 bases fitting TRBD2. This CDR3 comprises 13 residues. The V gene's germline CDR1 is LNHDA and CDR2 SQIVND (reference sequence). Trimming removed 7 bases from V and 7 bases from J; junction bases left unmatched: 9. CDR3 DNA sequence: TGTGCCAGTACTCTGAGCGGGGGAGGGGAGCAGTACTTC. Translating it yields CASTLSGGGEQYF.

The V call is TRBV4-3, the J call TRBJ2-1; no firm D call. Trimming stripped 2 bases from V and 6 bases from J, with 11 bases between. Germline CDR1 and CDR2: LGHNA and YSLEER. This CDR3 is built from 14 residues. The CDR3 coding sequence is TGCGCCAGCAGCCAACTGGGGATGATCAATGAGCAGTTCTTC. It specifies CASSQLGMINEQFF.

There are many counts of this clonotype. The rearrangement uses TRBV12-3 or TRBV12-4 and TRBJ2-6; a weak D match, TRBD2 (6 bases). This CDR3 is 15 amino acids long. V was cut by 3 bases and J by 2 bases, with 8 bases left in between. CDR3 nucleotides: TGTGCCAGCAGTTTCTGGGGGGCTGGGGCCAACGTCCTGACTTTC. Protein: CASSFWGAGANVLTF.